These 21 T cell receptor beta chains came from one sample sequenced in a study of cytomegalovirus exposure and HLA in healthy donors. Primers included in the PCR were 60 Vbeta and 13 Jbeta primers. Repertoires were generated with immunoSEQ multiplex PCR, while TCRdb's copy carries only in-frame clones and drops some. This table holds 30,000 or so clones, 65% to 75% found once. Sequenced input: PBMCs. Receptors originate from a man over 45 in good health and CMV-seropositive.

V is TRBV5-6 and J is TRBJ1-4; 8 bases map to TRBD1. The CDR3 runs 13 residues. After removal of 4 bases from V and 7 bases from J, the junction contained 3 bases not matched to a gene. Germline values: CDR1 SGHDT, CDR2 YYEEEE. The CDR3 DNA follows: TGTGCCAGCAGCCTAGACAGGGGTGAAAAACTGTTTTTT. Its translation: CASSLDRGEKLFF. Using reference TRBV5-6 and TRBJ1-4 for the parts outside the CDR3, the full variable domain is DAGVTQSPTHLIKTRGQQVTLRCSPKSGHDTVSWYQQALGQGPQFIFQYYEEEERQRGNFPDRFSGHQFPNYSSELNVNALLLGDSALYLCASSLDRGEKLFFGSGTQLSVL.

V gene TRBV27 combines with J gene TRBJ2-5, with TRBD1 matching 7 bases. The CDR3 consists of 13 residues. Germline CDR1 and CDR2: MNHEY and SMNVEV (reference sequence). J was trimmed by 4 bases and V by 4 bases; bases with no gene match: 3. This chain's CDR3 is CASSWDSGETQYF. The CDR3 DNA sequence: TGTGCCAGCAGTTGGGACAGCGGAGAGACCCAGTACTTC.

The V and J genes are TRBV5-1 and TRBJ1-1; 12 bases match TRBD1. CDR3 size: 14 residues. Trimming cost V 4 bases and J 4 bases; bases outside gene matches: 2. From germline, CDR1 is SGHRS and CDR2 YFSETQ. CDR3 nucleotide sequence: TGCGCCAGCAGCCCGGGACAGGGGGCCACTGAAGCTTTCTTT. It codes for CASSPGQGATEAFF.

This clone has a handful of counts. The CDR3 region is CAIKGQGVGTEAFF. The CDR3 DNA sequence: TGTGCCATCAAAGGACAGGGGGTCGGGACTGAAGCTTTCTTT. The rearrangement uses TRBV10-3 and TRBJ1-1, with 10 nucleotides matching TRBD1. V lost 7 bases, J lost 5 bases, and 7 bases stayed unmatched. This CDR3 spans 14 amino acids. From germline, CDR1 is ENHRY and CDR2 SYGVKD.

The chain joins TRBV5-1 to TRBJ2-7; 10 nucleotides agree with TRBD2. The length of the CDR3 is 16 residues. Trimming took 0 bases from V and 3 from J; bases not matched to a gene: 6. Germline V gives CDR1 SGHRS, CDR2 YFSETQ. The CDR3 sequence: CASSLAASGGIYEQYF. CDR3 DNA sequence: TGCGCCAGCAGCTTGGCTGCTAGCGGGGGTATCTACGAGCAGTACTTC.

This clone appeared a few times. The genes are TRBV7-2 and TRBJ2-5; 7 bases match TRBD1. Germline trimming cut 4 bases from V and 4 bases from J; bases unmatched to any gene: 6. Germline lookup yields CDR1 SGHTA and CDR2 FQGNSA. The CDR3 sequence is 14 residues long. The CDR3 sequence is CASSSGQFPETQYF. Here the CDR3 DNA reads TGTGCCAGCAGCTCGGGACAGTTCCCAGAGACCCAGTACTTC.

J is TRBJ2-7 and V is TRBV28, with TRBD1 identical over 8 bases. Germline V CDR1 and CDR2: MDHEN, SYDVKM. The CDR3 runs 15 residues. Trimming cost V 5 bases and J 3 bases; bases outside gene matches: 9. CDR3 sequence (DNA): TGTGCCAGCAGTCCAGCGGACAGGGACCTCTACGAGCAGTACTTC. It yields the protein CASSPADRDLYEQYF.

The V and J genes are TRBV11-1 and TRBJ2-5, with TRBD1 matching over 8 bases. The germline V gene encodes CDR1 SGHAT and CDR2 FQDESV (reference sequence). J was trimmed by 2 bases and V by 8 bases; bases with no gene match: 7. CDR3 length equals 14 residues. The CDR3 DNA sequence: TGTGCCAGCTCCCCCCAGGGGGCTCAAGAGACCCAGTACTTC. Amino acids: CASSPQGAQETQYF.

The DNA for the CDR3 is TGTGCCACCAGCAGAGTGGTTGAGCTCGTTGAGCAGTTCTTC. Protein product: CATSRVVELVEQFF. This chain connects TRBV15 to TRBJ2-1; D gene ambiguous. The CDR3 sequence is 14 residues long. The germline gives CDR1 LNHNV, CDR2 YYDKDF (reference sequence). Trimming stripped 1 base from V and 9 bases from J, with 13 bases between.

The J gene is TRBJ2-7, the V gene TRBV4-1, with D unresolved. The germline V and J ends were trimmed by 5 bases and 4 bases, with 12 bases remaining between them. The CDR3 length is 13 residues. Germline loops: CDR1 MGHRA, CDR2 YSYEKL. The CDR3 spells CASSLRTDYEQYF. The CDR3 bases are TGCGCCAGCAGCTTGAGAACAGATTACGAGCAGTACTTC.

In its sample, this clone was seen a few times. This chain uses TRBV5-4 with TRBJ1-5; possibly TRBD1 for D (6 bases). Trimming shortened V by 0 bases and J by 2 bases, and 12 bases separated the two germline ends. In germline, CDR1 is SGHNT, CDR2 YYREEE (reference sequence). The CDR3 has 16 amino acids. CDR3 nucleotides: TGTGCCAGCAGCTTGGCCAAGGACAGACGCAATCAGCCCCAGCATTTT. Protein sequence: CASSLAKDRRNQPQHF.

This clone has just a few counts. The V call is TRBV6-1, the J call TRBJ1-1; 7 nucleotides match TRBD1. Germline V gives CDR1 MNHNS, CDR2 SASEGT. Trimming removed 7 bases from V and 3 bases from J; junction bases left unmatched: 5. CDR3 length equals 13 residues. CDR3 DNA sequence: TGTGCCAGCACTTACAGGGGTTACACTGAAGCTTTCTTT. Protein sequence: CASTYRGYTEAFF.

The rearrangement joins TRBV10-3 to TRBJ2-3, with D possibly being TRBD1 (5 bases). The V end lost 2 bases, the J end lost 1 base, and 19 bases lay between the germline ends. Germline CDR1 is ENHRY and CDR2 is SYGVKD. This CDR3 comprises 18 residues. The CDR3 DNA reads as TGTGCCATCAGTGAGCCGACTGGGCTGGGGCAGGGCACAGATACGCAGTATTTT. Translating gives CAISEPTGLGQGTDTQYF.

V is TRBV30 and J is TRBJ2-7; 9 positions match TRBD1. The CDR3 is 12 residues long. V lost 2 bases to trimming and J lost 6 bases; unmatched junction nucleotides: 2. CDR1 and CDR2 (germline): GTSNPN, SVGIG (reference sequence). This chain's CDR3 is CAWSRDRVEQYF. Written as DNA, the CDR3 is TGTGCCTGGAGTAGGGACAGGGTCGAGCAGTACTTC.

This clone occurred once. This rearrangement joins TRBV29-1 to TRBJ2-7, with TRBD2 identical over 7 bases. Unmatched junction bases numbered 14, after V lost 5 bases and J lost 4 bases. Per the germline V gene, CDR1 is SQVTM and CDR2 is ANQGSEA. The CDR3 sequence is 15 residues long. The CDR3: CSVSGVAGVPYEQYF. CDR3 in DNA: TGCAGCGTTTCGGGGGTGGCGGGAGTCCCATACGAGCAGTACTTC.

This chain uses TRBV18 with TRBJ2-7, with 9 bases that match TRBD1. The ends lost 8 bases at V and 6 bases at J; junction bases unmatched: 8. The CDR3 extends over 13 amino acids. Per germline, CDR1 KGHSH and CDR2 LQKENI. CDR3 nucleotides: TGTGCCAGCCTTGGACAGGGGAGTTCCGAGCAGTACTTC. This gives the protein CASLGQGSSEQYF.

CDR3 in amino acids: CASRNGQPNEKLFF. The CDR3 DNA follows: TGCGCCAGCCGAAATGGACAGCCAAATGAAAAACTGTTTTTT. The chain employs TRBV5-1 and TRBJ1-4; TRBD1 might be the D (6 bases). This CDR3 has 14 residues. Trimming removed 7 bases at V and 5 bases at J, with 15 bases between. The germline gives CDR1 SGHRS, CDR2 YFSETQ.

The chain has TRBV11-3 and TRBJ2-5; the D is unclear. The CDR3 is made up of 12 amino acids. V was shortened by 5 bases and J by 5 bases, with 9 bases between the two germline ends. Germline loops: CDR1 SGHNT, CDR2 YENEEA. In DNA form, the CDR3 reads TGTGCCAGCAGCCAACCCGGGGAGACCCAGTACTTC. This encodes CASSQPGETQYF.

J is TRBJ2-5 and V is TRBV30, with D possibly being TRBD1 (6 bases). Germline CDR1 GTSNPN, CDR2 SVGIG (reference sequence). V lost 5 bases to trimming and J lost 3 bases, with 10 bases between them. The CDR3 consists of 12 residues. This CDR3 is CAWGQSKETQYF. CDR3 DNA sequence: TGTGCCTGGGGACAGTCAAAAGAGACCCAGTACTTC.

The gene calls are TRBV13 and TRBJ1-1, with 8 bases that match TRBD1. CDR3 length: 15 amino acids. Trimming removed 5 bases from V and 1 base from J; junction bases left unmatched: 6. Germline assignment: CDR1 PRHDT and CDR2 FYEKMQ (reference sequence). Written as DNA, the CDR3 is TGTGCCAGCAGCCTCTTCGGACAGGGGAACACTGAAGCTTTCTTT. It encodes CASSLFGQGNTEAFF.

The gene calls are TRBV20-1 and TRBJ1-1; D is unresolved. This CDR3 has 11 amino acids. Trimming left V 0 bases short and J 10 bases short, with 9 bases between. Germline V gene data show CDR1 as DFQATT and CDR2 as SNEGSKA (reference sequence). CDR3 DNA: TGCAGTGCTAGAGATGAACCGGGAGCTTTCTTT. It is translated as CSARDEPGAFF.